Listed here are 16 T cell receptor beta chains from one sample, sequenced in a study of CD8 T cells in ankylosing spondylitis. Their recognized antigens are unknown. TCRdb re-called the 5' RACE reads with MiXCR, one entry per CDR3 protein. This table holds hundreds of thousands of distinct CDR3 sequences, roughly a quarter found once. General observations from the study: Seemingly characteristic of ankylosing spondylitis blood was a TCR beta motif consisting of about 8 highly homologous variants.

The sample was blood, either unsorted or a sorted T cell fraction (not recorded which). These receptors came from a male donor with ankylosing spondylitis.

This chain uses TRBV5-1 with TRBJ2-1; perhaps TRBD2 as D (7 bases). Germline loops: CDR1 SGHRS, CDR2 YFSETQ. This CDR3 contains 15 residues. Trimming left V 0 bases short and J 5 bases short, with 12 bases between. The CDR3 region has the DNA TGCGCCAGCAGCTTGGTTAGGGGGGGGAACAATGAGCAGTTCTTC. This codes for CASSLVRGGNNEQFF. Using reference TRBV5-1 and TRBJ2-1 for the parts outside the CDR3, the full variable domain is KAGVTQTPRYLIKTRGQQVTLSCSPISGHRSVSWYQQTPGQGLQFLFEYFSETQRNKGNFPGRFSGRQFSNSRSEMNVSTLELGDSALYLCASSLVRGGNNEQFFGPGTRLTVL.

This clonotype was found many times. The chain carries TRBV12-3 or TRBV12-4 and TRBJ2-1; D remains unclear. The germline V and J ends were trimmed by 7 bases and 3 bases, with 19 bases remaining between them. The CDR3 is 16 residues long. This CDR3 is CASTINPEWSYNEQFF. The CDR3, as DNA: TGTGCCAGCACCATAAATCCGGAATGGAGCTACAATGAGCAGTTCTTC.

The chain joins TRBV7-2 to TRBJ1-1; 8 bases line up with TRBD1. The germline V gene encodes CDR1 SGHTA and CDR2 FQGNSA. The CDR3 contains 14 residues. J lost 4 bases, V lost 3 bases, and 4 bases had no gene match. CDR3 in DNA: TGTGCCAGCAGCTTTAACGACAGGGGCACTGAAGCTTTCTTT. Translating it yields CASSFNDRGTEAFF.

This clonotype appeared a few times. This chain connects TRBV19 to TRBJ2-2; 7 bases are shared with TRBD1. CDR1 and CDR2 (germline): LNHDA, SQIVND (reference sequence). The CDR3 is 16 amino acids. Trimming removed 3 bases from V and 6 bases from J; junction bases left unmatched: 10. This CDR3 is CASSIFRGSGAGELFF. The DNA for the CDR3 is TGTGCCAGTAGTATTTTCAGGGGGTCTGGCGCCGGGGAGCTGTTTTTT.

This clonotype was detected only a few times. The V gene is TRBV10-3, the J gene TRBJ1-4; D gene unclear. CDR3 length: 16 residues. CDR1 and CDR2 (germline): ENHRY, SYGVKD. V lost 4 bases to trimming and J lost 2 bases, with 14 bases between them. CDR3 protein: CAISAGSGRTNEKLFF. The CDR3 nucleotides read TGTGCCATCAGTGCGGGAAGCGGTCGCACTAATGAAAAACTGTTTTTT.

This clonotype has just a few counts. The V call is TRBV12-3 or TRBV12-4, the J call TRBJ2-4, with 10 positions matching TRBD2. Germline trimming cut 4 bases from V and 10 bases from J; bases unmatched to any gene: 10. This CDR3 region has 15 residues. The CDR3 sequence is CASSYSGRSGGIQYF. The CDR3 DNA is TGTGCCAGCAGTTATAGCGGGAGGTCCGGAGGGATTCAGTACTTC.

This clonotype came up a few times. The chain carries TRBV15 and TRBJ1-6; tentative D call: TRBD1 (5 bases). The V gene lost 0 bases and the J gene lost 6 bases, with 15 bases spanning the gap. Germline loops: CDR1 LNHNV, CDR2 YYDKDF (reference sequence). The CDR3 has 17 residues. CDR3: CATSRDPSRGPNSPLHF. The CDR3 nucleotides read TGTGCCACCAGCAGAGATCCCTCAAGGGGACCTAATTCACCCCTCCACTTT.

CDR3 DNA sequence: TGTGCCAGCAGCACCCGGACTAGCGGGAGCTCCTACAATGAGCAGTTCTTC. Translation: CASSTRTSGSSYNEQFF. V usage is TRBV9 and J usage is TRBJ2-1, with 13 bases lining up with TRBD2. CDR1 and CDR2 from the germline V gene are SGDLS and YYNGEE. V lost 4 bases and J lost 0; bases outside the gene matches: 4. The CDR3 has 17 amino acids. The variable domain in full, completed from reference TRBV9 and TRBJ2-1, reads DSGVTQTPKHLITATGQRVTLRCSPRSGDLSVYWYQQSLDQGLQFLIQYYNGEERAKGNILERFSAQQFPDLHSELNLSSLELGDSALYFCASSTRTSGSSYNEQFFGPGTRLTVL.

CDR3: CASSYSGRIRTKNIQYF. The CDR3 DNA is TGTGCCAGCAGTTACTCCGGACGGATCCGGACCAAAAACATTCAGTACTTC. The chain employs TRBV6-2 or TRBV6-3 and TRBJ2-4; D not resolved. V lost 0 bases to trimming and J lost 2 bases, with 14 bases between them. The CDR3 spans 17 residues. The germline V gene has CDR1 MNHEY and CDR2 SVGEGT.

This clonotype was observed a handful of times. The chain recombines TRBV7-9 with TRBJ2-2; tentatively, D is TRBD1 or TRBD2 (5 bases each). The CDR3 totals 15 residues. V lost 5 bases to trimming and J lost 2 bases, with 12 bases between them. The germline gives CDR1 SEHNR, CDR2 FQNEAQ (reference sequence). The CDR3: CASSRDGRNTGELFF. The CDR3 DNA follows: TGTGCCAGCAGCCGGGACGGGCGAAACACCGGGGAGCTGTTTTTT. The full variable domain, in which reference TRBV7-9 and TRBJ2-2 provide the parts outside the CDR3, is DTGVSQNPRHKITKRGQNVTFRCDPISEHNRLYWYRQTLGQGPEFLTYFQNEAQLEKSRLLSDRFSAERPKGSFSTLEIQRTEQGDSAMYLCASSRDGRNTGELFFGEGSRLTVL.

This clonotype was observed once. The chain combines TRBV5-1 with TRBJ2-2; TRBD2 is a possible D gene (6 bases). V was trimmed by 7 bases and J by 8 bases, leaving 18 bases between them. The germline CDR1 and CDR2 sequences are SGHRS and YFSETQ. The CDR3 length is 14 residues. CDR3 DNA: TGCGCCAGCGCCCTAGGAGGGCTAAATGGGGAGCTGTTTTTT. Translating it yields CASALGGLNGELFF.

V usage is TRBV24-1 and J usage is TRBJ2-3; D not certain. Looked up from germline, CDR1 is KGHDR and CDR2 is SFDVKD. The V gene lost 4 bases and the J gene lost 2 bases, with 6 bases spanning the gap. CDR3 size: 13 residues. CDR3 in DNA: TGTGCCACCAGTGAGGTCTACACAGATACGCAGTATTTT. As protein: CATSEVYTDTQYF.

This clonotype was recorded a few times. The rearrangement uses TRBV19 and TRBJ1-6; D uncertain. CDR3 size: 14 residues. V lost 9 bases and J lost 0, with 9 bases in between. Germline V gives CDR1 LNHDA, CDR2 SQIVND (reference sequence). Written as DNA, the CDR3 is TGTGCCAGCCGCATTAGCTCCTATAATTCACCCCTCCACTTT. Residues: CASRISSYNSPLHF.

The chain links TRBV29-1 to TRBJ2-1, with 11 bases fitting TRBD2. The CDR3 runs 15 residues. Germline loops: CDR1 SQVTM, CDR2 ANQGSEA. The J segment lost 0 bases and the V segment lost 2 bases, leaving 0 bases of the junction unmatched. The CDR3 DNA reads TGCAGCGTTGAAACTAGCGGGAGCTCCTACAATGAGCAGTTCTTC. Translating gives CSVETSGSSYNEQFF.

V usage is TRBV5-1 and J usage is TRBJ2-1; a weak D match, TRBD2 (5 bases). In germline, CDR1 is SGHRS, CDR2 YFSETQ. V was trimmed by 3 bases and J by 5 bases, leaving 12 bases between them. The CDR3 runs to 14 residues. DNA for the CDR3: TGCGCCAGCAGCTCGAGAGCGGTCGACAATGAGCAGTTCTTC. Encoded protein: CASSSRAVDNEQFF.

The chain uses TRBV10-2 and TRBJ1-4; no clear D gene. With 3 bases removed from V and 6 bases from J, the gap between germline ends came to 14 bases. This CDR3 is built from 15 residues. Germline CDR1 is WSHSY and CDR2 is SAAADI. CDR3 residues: CASSEGRAQYEKLFF. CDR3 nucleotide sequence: TGCGCCAGCAGTGAAGGGAGAGCGCAGTATGAAAAACTGTTTTTT.